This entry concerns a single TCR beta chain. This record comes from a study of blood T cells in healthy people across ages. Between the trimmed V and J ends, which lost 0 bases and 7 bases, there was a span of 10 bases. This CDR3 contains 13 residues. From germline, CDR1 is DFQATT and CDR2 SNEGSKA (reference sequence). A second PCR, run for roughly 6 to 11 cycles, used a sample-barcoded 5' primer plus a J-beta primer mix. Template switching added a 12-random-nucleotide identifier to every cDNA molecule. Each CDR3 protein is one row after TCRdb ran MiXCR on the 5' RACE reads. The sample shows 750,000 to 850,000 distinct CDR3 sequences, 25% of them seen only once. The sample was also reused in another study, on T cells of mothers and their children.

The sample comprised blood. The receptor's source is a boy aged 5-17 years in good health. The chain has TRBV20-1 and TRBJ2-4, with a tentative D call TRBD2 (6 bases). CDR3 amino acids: CSARDFGGNIQYF. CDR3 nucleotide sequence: TGCAGTGCTAGAGATTTTGGGGGGAACATTCAGTACTTC.